This T cell receptor (beta chain) emerged from a study of T-cell memory formation after mild COVID-19. About this clonotype itself: Its antigen remains unidentified. The CDR3 ends on some other residue instead of the conserved phenylalanine or tryptophan, so this is likely a read error.

V was clipped by 6 bases and J by 9 bases, with 16 bases between them. Germline CDR1 and CDR2: LGHDT and YNNKEL (reference sequence). This CDR3 spans 13 amino acids. Using constant-segment primers, 5'RACE produced TCR alpha and TCR beta cDNA libraries carrying sample barcodes and UMIs. TCRdb processed the 5' RACE reads anew with MiXCR; each CDR3 protein has one entry. The data show roughly 200,000 distinct CDR3 sequences, about 18% seen once. Study outcomes and limitations: Specificity for SARS-CoV-2 was not confirmed among the second-wave clones peaking on day 37. Clones shrinking between day 15 and 85 showed a balanced CD4/CD8 split, and those that grew later tilted toward CD4+. Cross-reactive memory seemingly joined, as some responding clones were found in pre-infection memory.

This TCR was sampled from an adult woman who had mild COVID-19 (a few samples of this study predate the infection). Cell type and time point are not known. The rearrangement links TRBV3-1 to TRBJ2-3; D unresolved. The specimen sequenced was PBMCs or a T cell subset sorted from them (not recorded which). CDR3 in DNA: TGTGCCAGCAGGGCCCTAAGCATAGAGACGCAGTATTTA. Translating it yields CASRALSIETQYL.